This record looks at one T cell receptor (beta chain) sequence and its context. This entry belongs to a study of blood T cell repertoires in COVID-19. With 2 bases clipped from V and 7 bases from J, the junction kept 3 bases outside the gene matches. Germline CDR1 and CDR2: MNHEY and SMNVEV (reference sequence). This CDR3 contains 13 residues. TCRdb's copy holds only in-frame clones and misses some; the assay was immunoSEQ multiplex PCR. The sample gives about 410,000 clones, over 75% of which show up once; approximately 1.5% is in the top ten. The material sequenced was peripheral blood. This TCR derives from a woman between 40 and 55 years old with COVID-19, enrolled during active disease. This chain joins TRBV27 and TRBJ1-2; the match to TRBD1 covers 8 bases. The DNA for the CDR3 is TGTGCCAGCAGTTTAGGGACAGGTGGTGGCTACACCTTC. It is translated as CASSLGTGGGYTF.